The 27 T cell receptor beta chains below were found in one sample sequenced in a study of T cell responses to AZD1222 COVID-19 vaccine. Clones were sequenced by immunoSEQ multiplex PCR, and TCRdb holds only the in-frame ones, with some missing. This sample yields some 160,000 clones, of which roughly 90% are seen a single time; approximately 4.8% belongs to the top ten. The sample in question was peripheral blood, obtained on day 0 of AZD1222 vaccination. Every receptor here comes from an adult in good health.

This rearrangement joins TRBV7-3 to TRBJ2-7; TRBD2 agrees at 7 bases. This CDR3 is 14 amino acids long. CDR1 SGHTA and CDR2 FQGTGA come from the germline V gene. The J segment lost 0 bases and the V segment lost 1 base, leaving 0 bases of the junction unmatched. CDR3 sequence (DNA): TGTGCCAGCAGCTTAAGCGGGAGCTCCTACGAGCAGTACTTC. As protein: CASSLSGSSYEQYF.

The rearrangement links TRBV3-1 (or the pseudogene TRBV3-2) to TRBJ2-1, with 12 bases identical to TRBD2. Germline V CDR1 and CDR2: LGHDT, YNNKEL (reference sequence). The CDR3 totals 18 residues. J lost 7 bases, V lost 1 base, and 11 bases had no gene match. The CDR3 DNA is TGTGCCAGCAGCCAAGTTGGGGGCCTAGCGGGAGGGCCGAATGAGCAGTTCTTC. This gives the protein CASSQVGGLAGGPNEQFF.

The CDR3 sequence: CAIKTSGTIGEQYF. The CDR3 DNA follows: TGTGCCATCAAGACTAGCGGGACCATCGGCGAGCAGTACTTC. The chain has TRBV10-3 and TRBJ2-7, with 11 bases aligning to TRBD2. The CDR3 contains 14 residues. Germline values: CDR1 ENHRY, CDR2 SYGVKD. J gave up 6 bases and V 7 bases, and 8 bases lay outside the gene matches.

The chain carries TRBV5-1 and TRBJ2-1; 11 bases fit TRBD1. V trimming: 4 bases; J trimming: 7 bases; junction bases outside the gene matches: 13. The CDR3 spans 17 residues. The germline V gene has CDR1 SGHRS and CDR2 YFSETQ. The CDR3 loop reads CASSPWPGTGGRNEQFF. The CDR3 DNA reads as TGCGCCAGCAGCCCCTGGCCGGGGACAGGGGGAAGGAATGAGCAGTTCTTC.

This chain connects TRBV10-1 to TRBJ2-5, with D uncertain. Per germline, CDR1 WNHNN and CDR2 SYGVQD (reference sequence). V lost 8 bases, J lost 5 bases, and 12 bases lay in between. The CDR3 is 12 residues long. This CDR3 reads CASVRWRETQYF. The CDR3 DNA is TGCGCCAGCGTGAGGTGGCGGGAGACCCAGTACTTC.

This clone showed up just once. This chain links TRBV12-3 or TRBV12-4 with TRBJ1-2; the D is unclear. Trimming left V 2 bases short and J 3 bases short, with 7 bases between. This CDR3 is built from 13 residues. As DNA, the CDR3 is TGTGCCAGCAGTTTAATCCGGTACTATGGCTACACCTTC. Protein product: CASSLIRYYGYTF.

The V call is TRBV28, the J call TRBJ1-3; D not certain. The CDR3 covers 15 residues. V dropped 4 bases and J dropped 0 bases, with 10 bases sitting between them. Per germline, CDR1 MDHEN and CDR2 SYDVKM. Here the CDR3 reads CASSSDYSSGNTIYF. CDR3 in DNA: TGTGCCAGCAGTTCAGATTACAGCTCTGGAAACACCATATATTTT.

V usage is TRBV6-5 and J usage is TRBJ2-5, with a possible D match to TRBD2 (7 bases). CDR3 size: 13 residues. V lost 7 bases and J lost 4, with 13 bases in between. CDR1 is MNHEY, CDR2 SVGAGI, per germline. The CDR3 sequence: CASTPGGGETQYF. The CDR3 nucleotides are TGTGCCAGCACCCCGGGGGGCGGAGAGACCCAGTACTTC.

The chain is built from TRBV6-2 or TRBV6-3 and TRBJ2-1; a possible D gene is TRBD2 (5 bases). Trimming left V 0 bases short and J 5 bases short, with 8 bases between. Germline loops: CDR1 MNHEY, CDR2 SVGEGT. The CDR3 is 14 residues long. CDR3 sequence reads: CASSYSEVHNEQFF. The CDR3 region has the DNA TGTGCCAGCAGTTACTCGGAGGTCCACAATGAGCAGTTCTTC.

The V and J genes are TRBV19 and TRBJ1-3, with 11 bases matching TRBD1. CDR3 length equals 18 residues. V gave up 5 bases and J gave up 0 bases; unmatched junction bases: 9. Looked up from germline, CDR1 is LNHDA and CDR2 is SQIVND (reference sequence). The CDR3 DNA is TGTGCCAGTAGTCTACCGGGACAGGGGGTGATCTCTGGAAACACCATATATTTT. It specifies CASSLPGQGVISGNTIYF.

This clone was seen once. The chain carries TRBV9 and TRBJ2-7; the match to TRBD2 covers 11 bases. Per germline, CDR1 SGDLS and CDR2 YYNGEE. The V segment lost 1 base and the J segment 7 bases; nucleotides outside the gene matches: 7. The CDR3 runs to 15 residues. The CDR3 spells CASSVLAGGRGEQYF. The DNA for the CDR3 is TGTGCCAGCAGCGTACTAGCGGGAGGCCGCGGGGAGCAGTACTTC.

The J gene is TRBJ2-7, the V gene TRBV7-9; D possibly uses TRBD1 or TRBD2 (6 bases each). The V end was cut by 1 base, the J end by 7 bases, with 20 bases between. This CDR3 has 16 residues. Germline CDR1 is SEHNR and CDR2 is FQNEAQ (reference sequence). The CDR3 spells CASSLDRGPSSLEQYF. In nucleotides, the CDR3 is TGTGCCAGCAGCTTAGACCGGGGGCCGAGTTCATTGGAGCAGTACTTC. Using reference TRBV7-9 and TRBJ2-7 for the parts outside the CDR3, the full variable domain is DTGVSQNPRHKITKRGQNVTFRCDPISEHNRLYWYRQTLGQGPEFLTYFQNEAQLEKSRLLSDRFSAERPKGSFSTLEIQRTEQGDSAMYLCASSLDRGPSSLEQYFGPGTRLTVT.

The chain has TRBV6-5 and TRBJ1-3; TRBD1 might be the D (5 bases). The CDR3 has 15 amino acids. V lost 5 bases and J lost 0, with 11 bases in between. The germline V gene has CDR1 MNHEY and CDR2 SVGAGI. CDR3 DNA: TGTGCCAGCAGTACAGGACTGAGCTCTGGAAACACCATATATTTT. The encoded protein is CASSTGLSSGNTIYF.

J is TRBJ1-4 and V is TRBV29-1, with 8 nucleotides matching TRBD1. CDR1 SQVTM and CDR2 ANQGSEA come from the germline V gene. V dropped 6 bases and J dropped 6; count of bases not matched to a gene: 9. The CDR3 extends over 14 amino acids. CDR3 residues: CSVSDRGKDEKLFF. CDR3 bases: TGCAGCGTCTCAGACAGGGGAAAAGATGAAAAACTGTTTTTT.

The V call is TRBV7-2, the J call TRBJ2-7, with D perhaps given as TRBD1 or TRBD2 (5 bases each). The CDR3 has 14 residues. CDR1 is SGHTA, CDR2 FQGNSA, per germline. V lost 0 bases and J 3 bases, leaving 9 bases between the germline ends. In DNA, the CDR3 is TGTGCCAGCAGCTTAGCAGCAGGGAGCTACGAGCAGTACTTC. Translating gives CASSLAAGSYEQYF.

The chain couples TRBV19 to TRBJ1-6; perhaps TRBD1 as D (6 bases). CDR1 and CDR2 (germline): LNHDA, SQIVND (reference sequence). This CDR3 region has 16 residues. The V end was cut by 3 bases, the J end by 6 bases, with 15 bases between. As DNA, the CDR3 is TGTGCCAGTAGTATCACCCGAGGACAGAGTAATTCACCCCTCCACTTT. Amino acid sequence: CASSITRGQSNSPLHF.

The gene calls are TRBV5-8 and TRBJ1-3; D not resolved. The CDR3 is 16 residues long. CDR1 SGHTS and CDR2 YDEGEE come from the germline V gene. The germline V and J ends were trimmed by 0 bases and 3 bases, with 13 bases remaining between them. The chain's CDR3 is CASSLGFLSDGNTIYF. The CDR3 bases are TGTGCCAGCAGCTTGGGGTTCCTTTCGGATGGAAACACCATATATTTT. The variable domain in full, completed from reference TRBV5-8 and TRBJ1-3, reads EAGVTQSPTHLIKTRGQQATLRCSPISGHTSVYWYQQALGLGLQFLLWYDEGEERNRGNFPPRFSGRQFPNYSSELNVNALELEDSALYLCASSLGFLSDGNTIYFGEGSWLTVV.

The chain's CDR3 is CASSLVYGYTF. In DNA, the CDR3 is TGTGCCAGCAGCTTAGTCTATGGCTACACCTTC. V and J are TRBV7-2 and TRBJ1-2, with unresolved D. CDR1 and CDR2 (germline): SGHTA, FQGNSA. The CDR3 loop spans 11 amino acids. Trimming pared 1 base from V and 4 bases from J, leaving 1 base between.

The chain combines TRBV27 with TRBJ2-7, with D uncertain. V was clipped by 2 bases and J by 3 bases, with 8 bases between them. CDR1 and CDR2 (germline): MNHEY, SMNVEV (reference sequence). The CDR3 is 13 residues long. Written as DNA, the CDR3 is TGTGCCAGCAGTTTAGGTTTCTACTACGAGCAGTACTTC. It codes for CASSLGFYYEQYF.

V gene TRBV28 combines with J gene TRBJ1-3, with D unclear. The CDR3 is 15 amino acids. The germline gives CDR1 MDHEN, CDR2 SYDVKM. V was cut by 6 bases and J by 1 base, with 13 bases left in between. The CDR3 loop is CASSPPRRSGNTIYF. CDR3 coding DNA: TGTGCCAGCAGCCCCCCGAGGAGGTCTGGAAACACCATATATTTT.

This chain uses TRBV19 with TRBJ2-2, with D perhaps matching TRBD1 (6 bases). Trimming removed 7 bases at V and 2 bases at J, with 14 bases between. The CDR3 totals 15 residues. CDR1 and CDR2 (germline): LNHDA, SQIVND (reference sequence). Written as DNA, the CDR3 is TGTGCCAGTATCCCGGGACAAATCAACACCGGGGAGCTGTTTTTT. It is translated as CASIPGQINTGELFF.

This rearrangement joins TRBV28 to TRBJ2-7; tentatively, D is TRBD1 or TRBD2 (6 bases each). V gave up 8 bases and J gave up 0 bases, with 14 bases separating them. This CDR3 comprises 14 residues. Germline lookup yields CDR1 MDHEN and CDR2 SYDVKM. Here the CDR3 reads CASRLGGSSYEQYF. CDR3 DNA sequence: TGTGCCAGCCGACTAGGGGGAAGCTCCTACGAGCAGTACTTC.

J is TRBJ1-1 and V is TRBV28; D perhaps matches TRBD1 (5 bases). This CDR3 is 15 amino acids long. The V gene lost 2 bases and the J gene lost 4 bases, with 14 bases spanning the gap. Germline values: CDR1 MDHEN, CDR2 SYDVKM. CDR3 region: CASSLVQTRGTEAFF. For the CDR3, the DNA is TGTGCCAGCAGTTTAGTTCAAACTAGGGGCACTGAAGCTTTCTTT.

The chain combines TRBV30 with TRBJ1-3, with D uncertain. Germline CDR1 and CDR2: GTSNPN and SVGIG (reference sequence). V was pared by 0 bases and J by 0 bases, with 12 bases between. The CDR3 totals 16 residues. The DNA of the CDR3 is TGTGCCTGGAGTGTATCGGTTGAGATCTCTGGAAACACCATATATTTT. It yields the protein CAWSVSVEISGNTIYF.

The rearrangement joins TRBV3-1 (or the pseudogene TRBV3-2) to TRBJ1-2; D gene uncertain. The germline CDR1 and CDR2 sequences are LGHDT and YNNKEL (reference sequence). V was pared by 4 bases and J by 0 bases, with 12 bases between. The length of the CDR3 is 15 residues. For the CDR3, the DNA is TGTGCCAGCAGCCGAAAGAGAGATTCTAACTATGGCTACACCTTC. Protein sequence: CASSRKRDSNYGYTF.

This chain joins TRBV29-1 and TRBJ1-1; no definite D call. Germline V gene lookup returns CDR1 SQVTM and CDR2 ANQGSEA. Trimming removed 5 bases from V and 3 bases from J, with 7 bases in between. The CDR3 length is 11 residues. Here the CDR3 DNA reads TGCAGCGTTTGTATGCACACTGAAGCTTTCTTT. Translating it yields CSVCMHTEAFF.

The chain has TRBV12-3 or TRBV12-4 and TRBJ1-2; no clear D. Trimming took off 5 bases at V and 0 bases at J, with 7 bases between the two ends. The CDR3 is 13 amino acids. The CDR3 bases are TGTGCCAGCAGTGTATTAACTAACTATGGCTACACCTTC. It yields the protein CASSVLTNYGYTF.